Shown below are 8 T cell receptor beta chains from a single sample sequenced in a study of patients and donors after allogeneic stem cell transplantation. TCRdb re-derived calls from the RT-PCR reads in MiXCR, one entry per CDR3 protein. The table shows 9,000 to 10,000 distinct CDR3 sequences, with about 6% occurring only once. Sequences were obtained from blood, either unsorted or a sorted T cell fraction (not recorded which). The receptors were sampled from a human donor who was either an allogeneic HSCT recipient or a stem cell or donor lymphocyte infusion donor (not recorded which). It is not recorded whose cells these are; they may come from a transplant donor.

This clonotype was counted between two and nine times. The gene calls are TRBV28 and TRBJ2-2, with D unresolved. From germline, CDR1 is MDHEN and CDR2 SYDVKM. This CDR3 contains 13 residues. Trimming removed 2 bases at V and 3 bases at J, with 4 bases between. Here the CDR3 reads CASSLTYTGELFF. The CDR3 DNA reads as TGTGCCAGCAGTTTAACTTACACCGGGGAGCTGTTTTTT.

This clonotype has a count of ten or more. Germline is not matched at one junction end, which may reflect a read error. The chain is built from TRBV11-2 and TRBJ2-1; TRBD1 aligns across 7 bases. CDR3 length: 14 amino acids. Germline V gene sequence: CDR1 SGHAT, CDR2 FQNNGV. The CDR3 nucleotides read TGTGCCAGCAGCGTAGACAGGGTGGGCAATGAGCAGTTCTTC. Translation: CASSVDRVGNEQFF.

The DNA of the CDR3 is TGTGCCAGCAGTTACGGAGGGGGCACGGGTTCACCCCTCCACTTT. Its protein product is CASSYGGGTGSPLHF. V gene TRBV6-5 combines with J gene TRBJ1-6; TRBD1 matches 7 bases. Germline values: CDR1 MNHEY, CDR2 SVGAGI. CDR3 length: 15 amino acids. J lost 9 bases, V lost 2 bases, and 7 bases had no gene match.

In this sample, this clonotype turned up a few times. The chain employs TRBV7-2 and TRBJ2-3; no reliable D call. The germline CDR1 and CDR2 sequences are SGHTA and FQGNSA. Trimming took off 0 bases at V and 0 bases at J, with 7 bases between the two ends. This CDR3 comprises 15 residues. Here the CDR3 reads CASSLALTSTDTQYF. The CDR3 region has the DNA TGTGCCAGCAGCTTAGCCCTCACTAGCACAGATACGCAGTATTTT.

By its share, this clonotype is medium-sized. The V and J genes are TRBV6-2 or TRBV6-3 and TRBJ2-3, with no clear D. There are 16 residues in the CDR3. The V end was cut by 2 bases, the J end by 1 base, with 13 bases between. Germline V CDR1 and CDR2: MNHEY, SVGEGT. The CDR3, as DNA: TGTGCCAGCAGTTACGGCGCCTCTCCCCGCACAGATACGCAGTATTTT. Its protein is CASSYGASPRTDTQYF.

The table lists this clonotype with many counts. This chain links TRBV12-3 or TRBV12-4 with TRBJ1-2; perhaps TRBD1 as D (6 bases). The length of the CDR3 is 14 residues. V lost 7 bases to trimming and J lost 6 bases, with 18 bases between them. In DNA, the CDR3 is TGTGCCAGCAACCTTATGGGTGGGGGGCATGGCTACACCTTC. It yields the protein CASNLMGGGHGYTF.

This clonotype was seen at least ten times. The chain combines TRBV6-5 with TRBJ1-2, with 9 bases lining up with TRBD1. The germline CDR1 and CDR2 sequences are MNHEY and SVGAGI. The length of the CDR3 is 12 residues. The V segment lost 6 bases and the J segment 7 bases; nucleotides outside the gene matches: 3. As DNA, the CDR3 is TGTGCCAGCAGGGGACAGGGTGGTGGCTACACCTTC. Amino acid sequence: CASRGQGGGYTF.

This clonotype has at least ten counts. The rearrangement uses TRBV5-1 and TRBJ2-5; D not certain. Looked up from germline, CDR1 is SGHRS and CDR2 is YFSETQ. V was clipped by 4 bases and J by 1 base, with 11 bases between them. The CDR3 covers 14 residues. The CDR3 DNA reads TGCGCCAGCAGCCACAGACCACTCCAAGAGACCCAGTACTTC. Translating gives CASSHRPLQETQYF.